The rows below give T cell receptor beta chains drawn from one sample of a study of cytomegalovirus exposure and HLA in healthy donors. Measured with immunoSEQ multiplex PCR; TCRdb has only the in-frame clones, and not every one. The table shows 130,000 or so clones, with roughly 84% occurring only once. What was sequenced was PBMCs. These receptors originate from a woman under 30 in good health and CMV-seropositive. CDR3s include the opening cysteine and the closing phenylalanine or tryptophan. The order of the fields is CDR3 DNA, CDR3 protein, J gene, V gene, D gene, clone size. D genes are given only for firm matches. Clone size is given for some rows only: seen once, a few or many times, or a class if the clone is expanded.

CDR3nt: TGCGCCAGCAGTGAGTCGAACCCAGGCGATGTGCAGTTCTTC; CDR3aa: CASSESNPGDVQFF; j_gene: TRBJ2-1; v_gene: TRBV10-2; d_gene: .; abundance: .
CDR3nt: TGTGCCAGTAAGGGACAGACTAACTATGGCTACACCTTC; CDR3aa: CASKGQTNYGYTF; j_gene: TRBJ1-2; v_gene: TRBV19; d_gene: TRBD1; abundance: .
CDR3nt: TGTGCCACCACGAGGACAGGGGGTTACGAGCAGTACTTC; CDR3aa: CATTRTGGYEQYF; j_gene: TRBJ2-7; v_gene: TRBV6-5; d_gene: TRBD1; abundance: .
CDR3nt: TGTGCCAGTAGTTTCAGCGGGGCTACCCAATACGAGCAGTACTTC; CDR3aa: CASSFSGATQYEQYF; j_gene: TRBJ2-7; v_gene: TRBV19; d_gene: TRBD2; abundance: .
CDR3nt: TGTGCCGACGGACAGGGGCTACCAAAAATGAACACTGAAGCTTTCTTT; CDR3aa: CADGQGLPKMNTEAFF; j_gene: TRBJ1-1; v_gene: TRBV6-4; d_gene: TRBD1; abundance: .
CDR3nt: TGTGCCACCAGCAGAGATACCCTAGCGGAAGAGCAGTTCTTC; CDR3aa: CATSRDTLAEEQFF; j_gene: TRBJ2-1; v_gene: TRBV15; d_gene: TRBD2; abundance: once
CDR3nt: TGCGCCAGCAGCCAAGACGGGGGGAGCGCTGAAGCTTTCTTT; CDR3aa: CASSQDGGSAEAFF; j_gene: TRBJ1-1; v_gene: TRBV4-1; d_gene: .; abundance: few
CDR3nt: TGCGCCAGCAGCCAGGTGACAGGGGCCTACGAGCAGTACTTC; CDR3aa: CASSQVTGAYEQYF; j_gene: TRBJ2-7; v_gene: TRBV4-1; d_gene: TRBD1; abundance: once
CDR3nt: TGTGCCAGCAGCGTACTAGCGGTAAACAATGAGCAGTTCTTC; CDR3aa: CASSVLAVNNEQFF; j_gene: TRBJ2-1; v_gene: TRBV2; d_gene: TRBD2; abundance: once
CDR3nt: TGCGCCAGCAGCCAAGAAGCCACCTACGAGCAGTACTTC; CDR3aa: CASSQEATYEQYF; j_gene: TRBJ2-7; v_gene: TRBV4-1; d_gene: .; abundance: few
CDR3nt: TGTGCCAGCAGTTTACTCGGTCCGGAGGTAAACTACAATGAGCAGTTCTTC; CDR3aa: CASSLLGPEVNYNEQFF; j_gene: TRBJ2-1; v_gene: TRBV27; d_gene: .; abundance: .
CDR3nt: TGTGCCAGCAGCTTGGAGGTAGGAGAGACCCAGTACTTC; CDR3aa: CASSLEVGETQYF; j_gene: TRBJ2-5; v_gene: TRBV7-9; d_gene: .; abundance: .
CDR3nt: TGCAGCGTTAACCACGGGACTAGCGGGGTCACAGATACGCAGTATTTT; CDR3aa: CSVNHGTSGVTDTQYF; j_gene: TRBJ2-3; v_gene: TRBV29-1; d_gene: TRBD2; abundance: .
CDR3nt: TGTGCCAGCAGCGGACGCATCGCCGGGAAGCACACCGGGGAGCTGTTTTTT; CDR3aa: CASSGRIAGKHTGELFF; j_gene: TRBJ2-2; v_gene: TRBV11-2; d_gene: .; abundance: .
CDR3nt: TGTGCCAGCAGTACCACGGGGTGGGGTGGGGAGCAGTACTTC; CDR3aa: CASSTTGWGGEQYF; j_gene: TRBJ2-7; v_gene: TRBV6-5; d_gene: .; abundance: .
CDR3nt: TGTGCCAGCAGCGTAGGGCCAGGGGAAATGAACACTGAAGCTTTCTTT; CDR3aa: CASSVGPGEMNTEAFF; j_gene: TRBJ1-1; v_gene: TRBV9; d_gene: .; abundance: .